This entry concerns a single T cell receptor beta chain. Its antigen is not identified. The read stops 3 residues short of the end of the CDR3; the missing end is completed from the germline J gene. Cervical HPV DNA detected by MY09/MY11 PCR, typed by dot-blot. Profiled with immunoSEQ multiplex PCR; TCRdb holds only in-frame clones, not every one. Its table lists some 20,000 clones. This sample is part of a study of T cells in women clearing cervical HPV infection. Findings of the study overall: CIN3+ cases had significantly higher TCR repertoire richness than controls, but evenness did not differ. Effector/memory and HPV-specific T cells were not isolated, and association timing is unknown.

Germline V CDR1 and CDR2: SEHNR, FQNEAQ (reference sequence). CDR3 length: 12 residues. The specimen sequenced was blood buffy coat. The TCR originated in a woman aged 18-70 years with a cervical HPV16 infection that either progressed to CIN3+ or cleared (not recorded which). The J gene is TRBJ2-4, the V gene TRBV7-9, with 9 nucleotides matching TRBD1. The CDR3 reads CASCRDRDGQYF. The covered CDR3 bases are TGTGCCAGCTGCCGGGACAGGGACGGT. Full variable domain (outside the CDR3, taken from reference TRBV7-9 and TRBJ2-4): DTGVSQNPRHKITKRGQNVTFRCDPISEHNRLYWYRQTLGQGPEFLTYFQNEAQLEKSRLLSDRFSAERPKGSFSTLEIQRTEQGDSAMYLCASCRDRDGQYFGAGTRLSVL.